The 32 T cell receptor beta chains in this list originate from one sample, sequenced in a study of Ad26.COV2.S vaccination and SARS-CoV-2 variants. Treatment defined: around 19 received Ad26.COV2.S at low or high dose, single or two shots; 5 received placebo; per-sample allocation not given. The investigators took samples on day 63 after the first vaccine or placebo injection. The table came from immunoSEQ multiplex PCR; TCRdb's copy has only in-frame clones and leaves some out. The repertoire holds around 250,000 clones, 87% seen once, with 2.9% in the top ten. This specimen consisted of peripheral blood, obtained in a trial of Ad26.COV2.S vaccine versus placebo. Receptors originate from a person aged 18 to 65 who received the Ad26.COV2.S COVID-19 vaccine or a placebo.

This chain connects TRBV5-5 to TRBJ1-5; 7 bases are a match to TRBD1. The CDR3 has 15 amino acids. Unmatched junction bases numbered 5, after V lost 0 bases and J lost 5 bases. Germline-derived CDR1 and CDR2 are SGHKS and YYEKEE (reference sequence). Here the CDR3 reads CASSLGQGGYQPQHF. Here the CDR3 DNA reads TGTGCCAGCAGCTTGGGACAGGGAGGGTATCAGCCCCAGCATTTT.

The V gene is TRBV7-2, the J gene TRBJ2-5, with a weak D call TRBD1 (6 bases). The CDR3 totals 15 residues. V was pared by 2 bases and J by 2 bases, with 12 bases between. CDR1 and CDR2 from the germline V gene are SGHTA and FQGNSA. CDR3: CASSLSGAVQETQYF. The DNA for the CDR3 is TGTGCCAGCAGCTTATCAGGGGCGGTTCAAGAGACCCAGTACTTC.

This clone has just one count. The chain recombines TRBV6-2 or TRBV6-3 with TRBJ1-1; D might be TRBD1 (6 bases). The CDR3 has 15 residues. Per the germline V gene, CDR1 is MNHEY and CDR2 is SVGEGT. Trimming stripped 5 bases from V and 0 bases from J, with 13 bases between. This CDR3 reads CASSVDRLMNTEAFF. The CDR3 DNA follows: TGTGCCAGCAGTGTCGACAGGCTTATGAACACTGAAGCTTTCTTT.

The CDR3 region is CASSLDGNLAGPQETQYF. CDR3 DNA sequence: TGTGCCAGCAGCTTAGATGGGAATTTAGCGGGGCCGCAAGAGACCCAGTACTTC. This rearrangement joins TRBV7-9 to TRBJ2-5, with 8 bases lining up with TRBD2. The CDR3 extends over 18 amino acids. After removal of 1 base from V and 2 bases from J, the junction contained 12 bases not matched to a gene. Germline CDR1 reads SEHNR; CDR2 reads FQNEAQ (reference sequence).

This CDR3 is CASSSYEQYF. CDR3 nucleotide sequence: TGTGCCAGCAGTTCTTACGAGCAGTACTTC. The chain employs TRBV27 and TRBJ2-7, with no clear D. Germline V lookup: CDR1 MNHEY, CDR2 SMNVEV (reference sequence). The ends were cut back, 4 bases at V and 4 bases at J, with 2 bases in the middle. The CDR3 extends over 10 amino acids.

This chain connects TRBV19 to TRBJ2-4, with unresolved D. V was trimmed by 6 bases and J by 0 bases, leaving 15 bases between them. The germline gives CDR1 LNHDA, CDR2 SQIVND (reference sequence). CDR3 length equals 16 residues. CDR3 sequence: CASRDPGELAKNIQYF. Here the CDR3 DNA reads TGTGCCAGTAGGGATCCCGGAGAACTAGCCAAAAACATTCAGTACTTC. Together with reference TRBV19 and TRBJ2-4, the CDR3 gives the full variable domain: DGGITQSPKYLFRKEGQNVTLSCEQNLNHDAMYWYRQDPGQGLRLIYYSQIVNDFQKGDIAEGYSVSREKKESFPLTVTSAQKNPTAFYLCASRDPGELAKNIQYFGAGTRLSVL.

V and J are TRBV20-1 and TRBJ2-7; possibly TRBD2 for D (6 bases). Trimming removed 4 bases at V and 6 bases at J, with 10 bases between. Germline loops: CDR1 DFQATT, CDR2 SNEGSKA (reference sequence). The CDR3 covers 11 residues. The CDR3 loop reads CSANGGSEQYF. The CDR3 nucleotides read TGCAGTGCTAACGGGGGAAGCGAGCAGTACTTC.

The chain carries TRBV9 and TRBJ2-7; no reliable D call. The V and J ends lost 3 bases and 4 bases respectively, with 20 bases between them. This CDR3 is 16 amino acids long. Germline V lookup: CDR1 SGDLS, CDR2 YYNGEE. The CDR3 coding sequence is TGTGCCAGCAGCGGATCTCAATCCCCTTCCCCGTACGAGCAGTACTTC. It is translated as CASSGSQSPSPYEQYF. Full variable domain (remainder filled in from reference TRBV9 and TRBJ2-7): DSGVTQTPKHLITATGQRVTLRCSPRSGDLSVYWYQQSLDQGLQFLIQYYNGEERAKGNILERFSAQQFPDLHSELNLSSLELGDSALYFCASSGSQSPSPYEQYFGPGTRLTVT.

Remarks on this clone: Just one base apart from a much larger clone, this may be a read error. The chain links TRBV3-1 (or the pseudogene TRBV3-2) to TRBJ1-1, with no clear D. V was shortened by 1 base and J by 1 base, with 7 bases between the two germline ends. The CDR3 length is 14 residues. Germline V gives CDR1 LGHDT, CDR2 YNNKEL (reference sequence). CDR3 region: CASSQGTGNTEAFF. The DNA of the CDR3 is TGTGCCAGCAGCCAAGGGACGGGGAACACTGAAGCTTTCTTT.

The CDR3 region has the DNA TGTGCCAGCACAAAGACCGGCCGAGGGTATGGCTACACCTTC. Amino acids: CASTKTGRGYGYTF. The rearrangement uses TRBV7-9 and TRBJ1-2; no firm D call. The CDR3 loop spans 14 amino acids. V was trimmed by 7 bases and J by 5 bases, leaving 17 bases between them. Germline V gives CDR1 SEHNR, CDR2 FQNEAQ (reference sequence).

CDR3 loop: CASSLDNRNSPLHF. DNA for the CDR3: TGCGCCAGCAGCTTGGATAACAGAAATTCACCCCTCCACTTT. This chain uses TRBV5-1 with TRBJ1-6; D gene uncertain. In germline, CDR1 is SGHRS, CDR2 YFSETQ. V lost 0 bases, J lost 7 bases, and 8 bases lay in between. CDR3 length equals 14 residues.

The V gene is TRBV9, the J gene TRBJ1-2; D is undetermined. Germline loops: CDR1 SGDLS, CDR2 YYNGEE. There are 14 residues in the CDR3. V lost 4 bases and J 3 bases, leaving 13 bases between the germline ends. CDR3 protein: CASSPLNSYYGYTF. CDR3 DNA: TGTGCCAGCAGCCCCTTGAACAGCTACTATGGCTACACCTTC.

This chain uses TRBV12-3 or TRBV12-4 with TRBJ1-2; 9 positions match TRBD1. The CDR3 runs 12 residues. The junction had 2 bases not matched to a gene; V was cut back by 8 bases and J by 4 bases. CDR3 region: CASGTGFYGYTF. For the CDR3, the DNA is TGTGCCAGCGGGACAGGGTTCTATGGCTACACCTTC.

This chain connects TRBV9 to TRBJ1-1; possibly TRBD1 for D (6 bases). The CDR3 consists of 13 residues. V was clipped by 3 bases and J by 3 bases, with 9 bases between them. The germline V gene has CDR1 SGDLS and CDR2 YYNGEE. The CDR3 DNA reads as TGTGCCAGCAGCGCGCGGACAGACACTGAAGCTTTCTTT. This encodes CASSARTDTEAFF.

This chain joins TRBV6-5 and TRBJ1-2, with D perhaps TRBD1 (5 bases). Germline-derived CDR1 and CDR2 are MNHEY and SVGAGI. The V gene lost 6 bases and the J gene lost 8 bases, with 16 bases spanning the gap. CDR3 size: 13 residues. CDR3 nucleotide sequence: TGTGCCAGCAGACGGGACCTACAGATAGGCTACACCTTC. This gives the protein CASRRDLQIGYTF.

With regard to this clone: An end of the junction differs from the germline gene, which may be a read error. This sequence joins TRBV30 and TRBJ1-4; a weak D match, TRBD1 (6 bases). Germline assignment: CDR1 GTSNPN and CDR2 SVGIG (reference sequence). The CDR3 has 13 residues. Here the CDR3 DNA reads TGTGCCAGGAGGGGGGAAACTAATGAAAAACTGTTTTTT. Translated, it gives CARRGETNEKLFF.

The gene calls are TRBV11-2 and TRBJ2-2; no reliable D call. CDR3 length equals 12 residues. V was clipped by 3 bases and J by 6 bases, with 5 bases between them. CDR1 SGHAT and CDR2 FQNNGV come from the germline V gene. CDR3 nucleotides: TGTGCCAGCAGCTTCGGTTCCGGGGAGCTGTTTTTT. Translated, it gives CASSFGSGELFF.

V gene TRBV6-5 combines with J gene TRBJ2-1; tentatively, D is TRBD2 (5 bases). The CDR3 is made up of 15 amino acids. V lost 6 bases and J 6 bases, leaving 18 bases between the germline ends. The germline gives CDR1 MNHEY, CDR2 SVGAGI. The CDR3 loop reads CASSTSSGSFNEQFF. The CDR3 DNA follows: TGTGCCAGCAGCACGAGTAGTGGGAGTTTCAATGAGCAGTTCTTC.

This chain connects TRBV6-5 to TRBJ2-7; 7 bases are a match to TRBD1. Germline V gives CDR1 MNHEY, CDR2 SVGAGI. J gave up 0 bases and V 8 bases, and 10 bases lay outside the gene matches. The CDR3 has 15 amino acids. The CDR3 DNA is TGTGCCAGCCGGATTTTCGCAGGGGGCTCCTACGAGCAGTACGTC. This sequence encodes CASRIFAGGSYEQYV.

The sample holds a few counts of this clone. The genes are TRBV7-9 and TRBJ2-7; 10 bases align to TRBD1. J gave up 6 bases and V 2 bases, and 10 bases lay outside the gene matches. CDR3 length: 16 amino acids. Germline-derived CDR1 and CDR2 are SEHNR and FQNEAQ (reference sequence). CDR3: CASSLTGKDRGGEQYF. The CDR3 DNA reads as TGTGCCAGCAGCTTAACGGGCAAGGACAGGGGGGGCGAGCAGTACTTC.

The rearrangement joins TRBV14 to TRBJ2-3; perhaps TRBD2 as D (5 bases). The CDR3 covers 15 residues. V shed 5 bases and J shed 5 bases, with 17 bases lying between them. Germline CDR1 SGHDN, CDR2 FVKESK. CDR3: CASSSPLGVGDTQYF. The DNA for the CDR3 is TGTGCCAGCAGCTCCCCTTTGGGAGTGGGAGATACGCAGTATTTT.

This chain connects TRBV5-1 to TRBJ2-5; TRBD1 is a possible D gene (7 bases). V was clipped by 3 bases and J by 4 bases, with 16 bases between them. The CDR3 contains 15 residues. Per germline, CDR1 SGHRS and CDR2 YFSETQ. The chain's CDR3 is CASSYAGGRRETQYF. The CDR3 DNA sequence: TGCGCCAGCAGCTATGCAGGGGGGCGACGAGAGACCCAGTACTTC.

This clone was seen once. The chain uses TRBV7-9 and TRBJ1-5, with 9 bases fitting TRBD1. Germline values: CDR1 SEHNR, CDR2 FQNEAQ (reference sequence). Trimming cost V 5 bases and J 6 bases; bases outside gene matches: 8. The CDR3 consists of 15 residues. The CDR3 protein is CASSPPGTGSQPQHF. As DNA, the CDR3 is TGTGCCAGCAGCCCCCCCGGGACAGGGAGTCAGCCCCAGCATTTT.

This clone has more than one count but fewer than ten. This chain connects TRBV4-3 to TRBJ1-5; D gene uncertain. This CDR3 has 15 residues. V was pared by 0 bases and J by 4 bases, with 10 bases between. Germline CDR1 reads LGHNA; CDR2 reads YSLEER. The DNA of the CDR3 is TGCGCCAGCAGCCAAGATATCGTGGTTAATCAGCCCCAGCATTTT. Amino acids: CASSQDIVVNQPQHF.

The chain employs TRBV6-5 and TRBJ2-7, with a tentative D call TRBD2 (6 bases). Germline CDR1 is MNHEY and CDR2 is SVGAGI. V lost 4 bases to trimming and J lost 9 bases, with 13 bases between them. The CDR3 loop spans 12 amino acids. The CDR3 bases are TGTGCCAGCAGTTCGGCCCCCGGGGGGCAGTACTTC. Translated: CASSSAPGGQYF.

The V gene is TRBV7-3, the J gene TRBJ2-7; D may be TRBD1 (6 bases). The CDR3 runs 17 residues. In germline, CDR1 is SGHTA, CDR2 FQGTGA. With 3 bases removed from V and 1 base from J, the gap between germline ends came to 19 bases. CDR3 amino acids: CASSFLGASIVSYEQYV. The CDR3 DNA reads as TGTGCCAGCAGCTTTTTGGGGGCGAGTATAGTTTCCTACGAGCAGTACGTC.

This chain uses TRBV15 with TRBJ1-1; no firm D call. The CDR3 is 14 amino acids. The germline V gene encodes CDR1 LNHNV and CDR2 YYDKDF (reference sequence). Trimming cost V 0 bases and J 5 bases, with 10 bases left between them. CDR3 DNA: TGTGCCACCAGCAGAGATTATAAGGAAACTGAAGCTTTCTTT. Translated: CATSRDYKETEAFF.

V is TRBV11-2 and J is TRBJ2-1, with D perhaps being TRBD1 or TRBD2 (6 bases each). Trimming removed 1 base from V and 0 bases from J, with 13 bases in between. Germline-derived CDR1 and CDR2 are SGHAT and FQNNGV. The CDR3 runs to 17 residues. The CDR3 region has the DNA TGTGCCAGCAGCTTAGTCGGGGGCGGAAGCTCCTACAATGAGCAGTTCTTC. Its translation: CASSLVGGGSSYNEQFF.

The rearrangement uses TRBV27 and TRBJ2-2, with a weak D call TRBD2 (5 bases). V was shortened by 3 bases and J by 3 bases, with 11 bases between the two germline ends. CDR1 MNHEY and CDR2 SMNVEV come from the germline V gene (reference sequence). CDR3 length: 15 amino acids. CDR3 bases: TGTGCCAGCAGTTTCCTGGGGAGACACACCGGGGAGCTGTTTTTT. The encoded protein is CASSFLGRHTGELFF.

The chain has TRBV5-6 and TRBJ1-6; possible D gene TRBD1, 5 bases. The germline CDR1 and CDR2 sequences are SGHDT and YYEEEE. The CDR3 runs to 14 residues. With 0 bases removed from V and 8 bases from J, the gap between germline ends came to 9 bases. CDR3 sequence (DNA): TGTGCCAGCAGCTTGGAGAGGGGTGATTCACCCCTCCACTTT. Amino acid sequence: CASSLERGDSPLHF.

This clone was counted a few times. This chain's CDR3 is CASSERQEAFF. DNA of the CDR3: TGTGCCAGCAGTGAAAGACAGGAAGCTTTCTTT. The rearrangement uses TRBV25-1 and TRBJ1-1; TRBD1 might be the D (5 bases). Trimming removed 2 bases at V and 8 bases at J, with 6 bases between. CDR1 and CDR2 (germline): MGHDK, SYGVNS. The CDR3 covers 11 residues.

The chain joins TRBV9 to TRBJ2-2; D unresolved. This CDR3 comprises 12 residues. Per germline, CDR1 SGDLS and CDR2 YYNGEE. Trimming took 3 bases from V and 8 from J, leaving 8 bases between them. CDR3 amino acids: CASSAYGGELFF. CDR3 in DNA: TGTGCCAGCAGCGCCTACGGGGGGGAGCTGTTTTTT.